This TCR beta chain was retrieved from a study of cytomegalovirus exposure and HLA in healthy donors. Germline lookup yields CDR1 MNHEY and CDR2 SVGAGI. The trim removed 4 bases at V and 5 bases at J, leaving 2 bases unmatched. The CDR3 spans 15 residues. The PCR contained 60 Vbeta and 13 Jbeta primers. Some clones are missing from TCRdb's copy, which holds only in-frame ones; the method was immunoSEQ multiplex PCR. The top ten clones hold roughly 5.5% of a sample with about 200,000 clones, 82% of them seen once. This TCR was sampled from a man aged 35 to 55 in good health and CMV-seropositive. The specimen was PBMCs. The chain combines TRBV6-5 with TRBJ1-4; 12 bases map to TRBD1. This CDR3 reads CASSFGTGGNEKLFF. CDR3 nucleotide sequence: TGTGCCAGCAGTTTCGGGACAGGGGGCAATGAAAAACTGTTTTTT.